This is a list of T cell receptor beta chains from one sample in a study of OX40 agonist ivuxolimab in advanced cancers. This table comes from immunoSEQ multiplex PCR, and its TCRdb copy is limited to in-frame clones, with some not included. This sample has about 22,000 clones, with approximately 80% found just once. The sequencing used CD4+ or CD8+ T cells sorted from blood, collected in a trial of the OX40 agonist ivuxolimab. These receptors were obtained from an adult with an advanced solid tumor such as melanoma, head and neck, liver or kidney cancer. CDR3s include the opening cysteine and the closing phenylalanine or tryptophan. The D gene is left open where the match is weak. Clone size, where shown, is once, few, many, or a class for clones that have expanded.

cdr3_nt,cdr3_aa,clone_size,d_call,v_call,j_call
TGTGCCAGCAGCCCAGAGGGGACAGGGGCCTACGAGCAGTACTTC,CASSPEGTGAYEQYF,-,TRBD1,TRBV11-2,TRBJ2-7
TGCGCCAGCAGCCACCCCAAGGGGGCAGGGACGAACACTGAAGCTTTCTTT,CASSHPKGAGTNTEAFF,medium-sized,TRBD1,TRBV4-1,TRBJ1-1
TGTGCCAGCAGCTTAGCGTCGGAAGGAACCTATGGCTACACCTTC,CASSLASEGTYGYTF,-,-,TRBV7-8,TRBJ1-2
TGTGCCAGCAGCGACGACAGGGCGAACTCCTACAATGAGCAGTTCTTC,CASSDDRANSYNEQFF,-,TRBD1,TRBV9,TRBJ2-1
TGTGCCAGTAGTATAACGGGGGTCCCCACAGATACGCAGTATTTT,CASSITGVPTDTQYF,-,-,TRBV19,TRBJ2-3
TGCGCCAGCAGCTTGGCCGTGAACAGGGTGACAGAGACCCAGTACTTC,CASSLAVNRVTETQYF,-,-,TRBV5-1,TRBJ2-5
TGTGCCAGCAGCAATCCGGGACACAACTATGGCTACACCTTC,CASSNPGHNYGYTF,-,-,TRBV9,TRBJ1-2
TGTGCCAGTCTGGGGGGCGTCCATGGCTACACCTTC,CASLGGVHGYTF,-,-,TRBV2,TRBJ1-2
TGTGCCAGCACTGAGGGTTTTATGGCTTTCTTT,CASTEGFMAFF,-,-,TRBV25-1,TRBJ1-1
TGTGCCAGCGAGGGAGACGAGCAGTACTTC,CASEGDEQYF,medium-sized,-,TRBV19,TRBJ2-7